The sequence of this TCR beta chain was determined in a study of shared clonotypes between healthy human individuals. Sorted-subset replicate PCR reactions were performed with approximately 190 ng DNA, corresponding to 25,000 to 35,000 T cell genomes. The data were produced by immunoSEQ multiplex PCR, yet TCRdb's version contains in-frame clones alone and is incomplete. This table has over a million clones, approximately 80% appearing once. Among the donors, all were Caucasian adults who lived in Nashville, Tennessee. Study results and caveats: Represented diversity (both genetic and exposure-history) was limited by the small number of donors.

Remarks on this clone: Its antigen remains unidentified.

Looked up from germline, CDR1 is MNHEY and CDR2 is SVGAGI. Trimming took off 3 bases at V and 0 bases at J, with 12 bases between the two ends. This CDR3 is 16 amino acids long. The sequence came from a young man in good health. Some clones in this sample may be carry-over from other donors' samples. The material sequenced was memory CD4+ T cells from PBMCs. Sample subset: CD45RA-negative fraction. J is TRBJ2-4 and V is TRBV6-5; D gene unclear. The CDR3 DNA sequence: TGTGCCAGCAGTTATCGGCAGACCATAGCCAAAAACATTCAGTACTTC. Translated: CASSYRQTIAKNIQYF.